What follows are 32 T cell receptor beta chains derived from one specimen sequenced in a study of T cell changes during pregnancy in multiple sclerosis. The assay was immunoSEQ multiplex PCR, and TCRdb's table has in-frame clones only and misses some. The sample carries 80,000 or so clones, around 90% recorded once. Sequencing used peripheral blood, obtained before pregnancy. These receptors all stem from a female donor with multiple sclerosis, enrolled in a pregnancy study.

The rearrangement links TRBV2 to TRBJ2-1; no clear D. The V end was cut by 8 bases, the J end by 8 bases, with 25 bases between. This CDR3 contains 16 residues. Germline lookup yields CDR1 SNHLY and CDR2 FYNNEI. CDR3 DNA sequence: TGTGCCAGCTTACCGGTCGCCGGCCCCGCAAGCGATGAGCAGTTCTTC. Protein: CASLPVAGPASDEQFF.

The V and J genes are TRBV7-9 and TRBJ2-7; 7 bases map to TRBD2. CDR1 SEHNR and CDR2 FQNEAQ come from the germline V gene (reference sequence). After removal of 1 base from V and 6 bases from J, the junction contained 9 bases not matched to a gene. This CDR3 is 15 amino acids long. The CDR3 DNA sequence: TGTGCCAGCAGCTTAGGCCGCGGGAGCACGGGCGAGCAGTACTTC. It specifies CASSLGRGSTGEQYF.

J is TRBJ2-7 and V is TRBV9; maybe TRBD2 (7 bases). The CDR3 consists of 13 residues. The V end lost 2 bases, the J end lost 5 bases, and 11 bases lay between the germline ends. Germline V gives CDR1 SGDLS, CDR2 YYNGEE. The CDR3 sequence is CASSVGGADEQYF. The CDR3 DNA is TGTGCCAGCAGCGTTGGGGGGGCAGACGAGCAGTACTTC.

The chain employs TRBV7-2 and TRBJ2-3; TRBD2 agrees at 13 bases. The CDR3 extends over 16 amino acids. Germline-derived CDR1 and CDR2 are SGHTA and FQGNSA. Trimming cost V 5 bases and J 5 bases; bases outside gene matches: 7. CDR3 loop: CASSPGLAGVLDTQYF. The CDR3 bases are TGTGCCAGCAGCCCCGGACTAGCGGGAGTTTTAGATACGCAGTATTTT.

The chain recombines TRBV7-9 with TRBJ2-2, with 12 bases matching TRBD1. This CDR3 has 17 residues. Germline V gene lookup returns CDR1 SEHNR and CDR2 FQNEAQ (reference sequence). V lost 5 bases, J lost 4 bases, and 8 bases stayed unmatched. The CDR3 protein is CASSTGQGAYATGELFF. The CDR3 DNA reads TGTGCCAGCAGCACGGGACAGGGGGCCTACGCCACCGGGGAGCTGTTTTTT.

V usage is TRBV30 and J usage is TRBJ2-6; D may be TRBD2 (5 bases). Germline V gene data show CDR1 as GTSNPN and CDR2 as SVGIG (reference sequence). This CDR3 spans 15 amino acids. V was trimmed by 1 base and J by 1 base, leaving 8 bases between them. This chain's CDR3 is CAWSGTLSGANVLTF. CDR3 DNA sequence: TGTGCCTGGAGTGGGACTCTGTCTGGGGCCAACGTCCTGACTTTC.

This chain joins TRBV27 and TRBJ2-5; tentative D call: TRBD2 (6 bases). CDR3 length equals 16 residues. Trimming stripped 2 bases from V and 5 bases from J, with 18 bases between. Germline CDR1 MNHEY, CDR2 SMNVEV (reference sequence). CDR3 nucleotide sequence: TGTGCCAGCAGTTTAATGTCCGGTGCGGGATCTGAGACCCAGTACTTC. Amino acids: CASSLMSGAGSETQYF.

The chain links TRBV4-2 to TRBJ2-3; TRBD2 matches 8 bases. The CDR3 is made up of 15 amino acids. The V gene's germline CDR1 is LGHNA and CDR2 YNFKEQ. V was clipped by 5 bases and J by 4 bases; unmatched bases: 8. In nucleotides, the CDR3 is TGTGCCAGCAGCGCCAGAACGGGGGGGTCAGATACGCAGTATTTT. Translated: CASSARTGGSDTQYF.

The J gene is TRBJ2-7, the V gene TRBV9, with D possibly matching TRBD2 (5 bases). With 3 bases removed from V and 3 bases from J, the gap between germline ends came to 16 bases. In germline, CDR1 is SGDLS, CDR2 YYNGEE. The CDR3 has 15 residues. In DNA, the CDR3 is TGTGCCAGCAGCGCCAGTGCGGGTGAGCTCTACGAGCAGTACTTC. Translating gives CASSASAGELYEQYF.

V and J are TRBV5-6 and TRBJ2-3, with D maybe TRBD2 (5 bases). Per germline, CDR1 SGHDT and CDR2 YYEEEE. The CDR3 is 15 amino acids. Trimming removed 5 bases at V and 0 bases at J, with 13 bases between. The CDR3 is CASSLAGPSTDTQYF. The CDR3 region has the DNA TGTGCCAGCAGTCTGGCGGGCCCCAGCACAGATACGCAGTATTTT.

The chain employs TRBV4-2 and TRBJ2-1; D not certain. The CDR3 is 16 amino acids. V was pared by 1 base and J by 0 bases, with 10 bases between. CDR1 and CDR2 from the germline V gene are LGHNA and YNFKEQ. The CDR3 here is CASSQVQASSYNEQFF. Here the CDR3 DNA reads TGTGCCAGCAGCCAAGTCCAGGCCAGCTCCTACAATGAGCAGTTCTTC.

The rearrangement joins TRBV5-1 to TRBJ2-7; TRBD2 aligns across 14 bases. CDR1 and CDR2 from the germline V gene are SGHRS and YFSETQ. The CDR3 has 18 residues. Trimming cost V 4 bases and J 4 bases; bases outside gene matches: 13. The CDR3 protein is CASSQGLAGAGTGYEQYF. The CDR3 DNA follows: TGCGCCAGCAGCCAGGGACTAGCGGGAGCTGGAACGGGGTACGAGCAGTACTTC. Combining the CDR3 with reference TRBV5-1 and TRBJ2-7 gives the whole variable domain KAGVTQTPRYLIKTRGQQVTLSCSPISGHRSVSWYQQTPGQGLQFLFEYFSETQRNKGNFPGRFSGRQFSNSRSEMNVSTLELGDSALYLCASSQGLAGAGTGYEQYFGPGTRLTVT.

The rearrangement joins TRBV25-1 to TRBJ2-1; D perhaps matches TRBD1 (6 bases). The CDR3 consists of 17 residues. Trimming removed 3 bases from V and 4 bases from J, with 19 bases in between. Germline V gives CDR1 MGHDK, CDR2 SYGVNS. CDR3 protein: CASSDTPPRTAYNEQFF. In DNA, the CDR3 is TGTGCCAGCAGTGACACCCCCCCGAGGACAGCGTACAATGAGCAGTTCTTC.

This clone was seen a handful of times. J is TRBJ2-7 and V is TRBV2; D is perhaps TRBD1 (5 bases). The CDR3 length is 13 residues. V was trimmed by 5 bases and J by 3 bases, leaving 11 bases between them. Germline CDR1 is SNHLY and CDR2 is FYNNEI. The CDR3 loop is CASSTAGIYEQYF. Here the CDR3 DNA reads TGTGCCAGCAGTACAGCAGGGATCTACGAGCAGTACTTC.

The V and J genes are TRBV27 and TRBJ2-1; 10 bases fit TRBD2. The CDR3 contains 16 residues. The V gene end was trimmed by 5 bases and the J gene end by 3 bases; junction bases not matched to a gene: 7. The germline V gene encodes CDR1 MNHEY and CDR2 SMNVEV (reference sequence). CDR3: CASSTSGTSVYNEQFF. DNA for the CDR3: TGTGCCAGCAGTACCTCCGGGACTAGCGTCTACAATGAGCAGTTCTTC.

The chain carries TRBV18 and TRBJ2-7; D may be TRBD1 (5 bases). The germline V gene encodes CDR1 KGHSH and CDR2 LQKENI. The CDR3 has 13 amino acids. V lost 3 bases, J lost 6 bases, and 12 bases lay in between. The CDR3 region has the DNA TGTGCCAGCTCACCGAAGGCAGGGTTCGAGCAGTACTTC. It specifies CASSPKAGFEQYF.

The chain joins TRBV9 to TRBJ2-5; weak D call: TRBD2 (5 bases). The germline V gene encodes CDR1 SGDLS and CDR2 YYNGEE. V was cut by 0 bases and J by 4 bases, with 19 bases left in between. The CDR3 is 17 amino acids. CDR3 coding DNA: TGTGCCAGCAGCGTAGGGGCTAGCCCCGCATTAGGAGAGACCCAGTACTTC. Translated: CASSVGASPALGETQYF.

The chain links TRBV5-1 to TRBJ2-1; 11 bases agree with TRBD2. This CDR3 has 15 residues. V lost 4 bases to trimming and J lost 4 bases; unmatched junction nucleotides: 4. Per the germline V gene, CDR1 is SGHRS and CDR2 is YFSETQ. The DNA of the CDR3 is TGCGCCAGCAGCACGGGACTAGCGGCATACAATGAGCAGTTCTTC. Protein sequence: CASSTGLAAYNEQFF.

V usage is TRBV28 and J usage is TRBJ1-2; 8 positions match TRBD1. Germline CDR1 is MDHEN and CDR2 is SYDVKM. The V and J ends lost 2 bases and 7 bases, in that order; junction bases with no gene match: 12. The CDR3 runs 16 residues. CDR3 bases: TGTGCCAGCAGTTTAGAGGTACCTGGACAGGGCTCTGGCTACACCTTC. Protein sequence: CASSLEVPGQGSGYTF.

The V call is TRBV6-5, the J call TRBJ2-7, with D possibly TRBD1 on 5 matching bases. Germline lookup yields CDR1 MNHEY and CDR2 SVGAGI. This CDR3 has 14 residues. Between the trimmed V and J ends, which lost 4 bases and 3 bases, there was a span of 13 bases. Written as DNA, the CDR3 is TGTGCCAGCAGTTCACCCCAAGGGGACTACGAGCAGTACTTC. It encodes CASSSPQGDYEQYF.

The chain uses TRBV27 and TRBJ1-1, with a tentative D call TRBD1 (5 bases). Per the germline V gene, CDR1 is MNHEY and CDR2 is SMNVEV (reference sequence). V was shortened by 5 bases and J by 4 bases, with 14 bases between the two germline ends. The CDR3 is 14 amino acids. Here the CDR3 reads CASSGVGGSTEAFF. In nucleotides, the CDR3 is TGTGCCAGCAGTGGCGTGGGGGGGAGCACTGAAGCTTTCTTT.

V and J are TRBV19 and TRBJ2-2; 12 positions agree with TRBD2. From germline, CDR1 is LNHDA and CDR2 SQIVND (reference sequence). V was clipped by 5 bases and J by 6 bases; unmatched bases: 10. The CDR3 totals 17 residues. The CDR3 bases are TGTGCCAGTAGTCTTACTAGCGGGAGGAGTTTTGCCGGGGAGCTGTTTTTT. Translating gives CASSLTSGRSFAGELFF.

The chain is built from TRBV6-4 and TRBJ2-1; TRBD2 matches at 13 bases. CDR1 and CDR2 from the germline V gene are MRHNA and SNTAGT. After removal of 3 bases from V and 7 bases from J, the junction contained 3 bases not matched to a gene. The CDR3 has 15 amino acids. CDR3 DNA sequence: TGTGCCAGCAGTGAAGAGACTAGCGGGAGGAATGAGCAGTTCTTC. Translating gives CASSEETSGRNEQFF.

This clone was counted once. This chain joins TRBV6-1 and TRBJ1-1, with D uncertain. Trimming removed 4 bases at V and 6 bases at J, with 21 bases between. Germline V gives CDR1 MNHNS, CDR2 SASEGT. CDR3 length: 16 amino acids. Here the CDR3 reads CASSGAPPTSVAEAFF. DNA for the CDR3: TGTGCCAGCAGTGGGGCCCCCCCCACGAGTGTTGCTGAAGCTTTCTTT.

The CDR3 sequence: CASSFPLAGGYYEQYF. CDR3 sequence (DNA): TGTGCCAGCAGCTTTCCGCTAGCGGGAGGGTACTACGAGCAGTACTTC. The rearrangement uses TRBV5-4 and TRBJ2-7; 12 bases are a match to TRBD2. Germline V gene sequence: CDR1 SGHNT, CDR2 YYREEE (reference sequence). V shed 2 bases, J shed 3 bases, and the junction held 6 bases outside the gene matches. The CDR3 has 16 residues.

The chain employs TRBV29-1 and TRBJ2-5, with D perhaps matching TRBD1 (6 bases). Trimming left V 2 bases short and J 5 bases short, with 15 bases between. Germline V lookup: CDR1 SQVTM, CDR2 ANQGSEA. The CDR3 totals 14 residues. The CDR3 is CSVEPASRGETQYF. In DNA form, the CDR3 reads TGCAGCGTTGAACCTGCCTCGAGGGGGGAGACCCAGTACTTC. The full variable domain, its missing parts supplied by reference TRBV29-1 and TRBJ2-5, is SAVISQKPSRDICQRGTSLTIQCQVDSQVTMMFWYRQQPGQSLTLIATANQGSEATYESGFVIDKFPISRPNLTFSTLTVSNMSPEDSSIYLCSVEPASRGETQYFGPGTRLLVL.

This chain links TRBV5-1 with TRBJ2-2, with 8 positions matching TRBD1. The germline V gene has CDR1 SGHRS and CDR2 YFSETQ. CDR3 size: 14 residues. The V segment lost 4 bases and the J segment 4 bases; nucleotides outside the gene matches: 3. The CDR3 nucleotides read TGCGCCAGCAGCCCAGACAGGGGCACCGGGGAGCTGTTTTTT. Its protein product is CASSPDRGTGELFF.

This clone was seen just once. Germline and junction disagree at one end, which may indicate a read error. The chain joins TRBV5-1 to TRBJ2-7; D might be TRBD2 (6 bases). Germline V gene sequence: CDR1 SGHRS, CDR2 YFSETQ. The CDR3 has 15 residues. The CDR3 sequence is CASSYQRRGSSEQYF. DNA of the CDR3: TGCGCCAGCAGCTACCAGCGGCGGGGCTCCTCCGAGCAGTACTTC. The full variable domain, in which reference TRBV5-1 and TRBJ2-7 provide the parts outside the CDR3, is KAGVTQTPRYLIKTRGQQVTLSCSPISGHRSVSWYQQTPGQGLQFLFEYFSETQRNKGNFPGRFSGRQFSNSRSEMNVSTLELGDSALYLCASSYQRRGSSEQYFGPGTRLTVT.

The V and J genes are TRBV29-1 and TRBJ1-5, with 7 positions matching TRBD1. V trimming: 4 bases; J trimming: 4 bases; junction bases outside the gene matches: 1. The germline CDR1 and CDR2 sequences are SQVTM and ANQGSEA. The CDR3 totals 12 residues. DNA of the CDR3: TGCAGCGTTGGGACAGGAAATCAGCCCCAGCATTTT. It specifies CSVGTGNQPQHF.

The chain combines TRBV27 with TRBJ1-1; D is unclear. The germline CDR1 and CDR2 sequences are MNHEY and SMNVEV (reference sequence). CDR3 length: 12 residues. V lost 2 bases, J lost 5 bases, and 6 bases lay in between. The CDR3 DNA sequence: TGTGCCAGCAGTTTAACGGGGACTGAAGCTTTCTTT. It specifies CASSLTGTEAFF.

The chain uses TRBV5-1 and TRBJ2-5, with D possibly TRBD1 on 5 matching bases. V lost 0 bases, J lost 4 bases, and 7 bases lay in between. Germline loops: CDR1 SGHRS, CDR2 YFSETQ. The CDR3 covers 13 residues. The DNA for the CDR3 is TGCGCCAGCAGCTTGGAAGGGGCAGAGACCCAGTACTTC. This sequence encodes CASSLEGAETQYF.

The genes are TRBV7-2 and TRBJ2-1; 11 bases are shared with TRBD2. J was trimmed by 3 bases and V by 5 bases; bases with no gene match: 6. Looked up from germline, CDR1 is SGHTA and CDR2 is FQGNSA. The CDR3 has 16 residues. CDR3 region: CASSKLAGEGYNEQFF. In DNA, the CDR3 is TGTGCCAGCAGCAAACTAGCGGGAGAAGGCTACAATGAGCAGTTCTTC. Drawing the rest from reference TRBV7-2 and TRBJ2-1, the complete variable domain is GAGVSQSPSNKVTEKGKDVELRCDPISGHTALYWYRQSLGQGLEFLIYFQGNSAPDKSGLPSDRFSAERTGGSVSTLTIQRTQQEDSAVYLCASSKLAGEGYNEQFFGPGTRLTVL.